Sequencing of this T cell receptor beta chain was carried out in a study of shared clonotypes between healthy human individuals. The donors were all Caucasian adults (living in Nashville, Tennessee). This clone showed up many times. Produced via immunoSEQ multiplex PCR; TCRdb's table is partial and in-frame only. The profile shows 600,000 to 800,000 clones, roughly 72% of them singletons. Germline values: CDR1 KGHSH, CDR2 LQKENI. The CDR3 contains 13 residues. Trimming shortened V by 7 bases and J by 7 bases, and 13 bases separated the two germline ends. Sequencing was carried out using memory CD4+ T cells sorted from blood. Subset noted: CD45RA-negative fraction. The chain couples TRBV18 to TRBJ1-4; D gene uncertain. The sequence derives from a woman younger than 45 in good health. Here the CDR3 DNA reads TGTGCCAGCTTTGAAGGGAATGGTGAAAAACTGTTTTTT. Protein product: CASFEGNGEKLFF. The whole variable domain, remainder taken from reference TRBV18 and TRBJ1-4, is NAGVMQNPRHLVRRRGQEARLRCSPMKGHSHVYWYRQLPEEGLKFMVYLQKENIIDESGMPKERFSAEFPKEGPSILRIQQVVRGDSAAYFCASFEGNGEKLFFGSGTQLSVL.